This T cell receptor beta chain was documented in a study of T and B cells in COVID-19 patients. Looking at the study overall: Blood was sampled from COVID-19 patients who were either actively infected or recovered.

Germline loops: CDR1 SGHRS, CDR2 YFSETQ. V was clipped by 5 bases and J by 2 bases; unmatched bases: 9. The CDR3 runs 15 residues. TRB was amplified from about 250-500 ng of blood genomic DNA. BIOMED2 TRB-A/B primer pools were used in multiplex TRB PCR. From the multiplex PCR reads, TCRdb called clonotypes with MiXCR, one entry per CDR3 protein. The sample holds more than 10,000 distinct CDR3 sequences; around 34% are singletons and the top ten take 18%. Sequenced material: blood. The TCR sequence derives from a human donor with active COVID-19. This chain links TRBV5-1 with TRBJ1-2; 7 positions agree with TRBD1. Here the CDR3 DNA reads TGCGCCAGCAGGTATGACCCGGGACAGAACTATGGCTACACCTTC. Protein sequence: CASRYDPGQNYGYTF.